Included here is one T cell receptor (beta chain) sequence, with context. Its antigen remains unknown. This CDR3 comprises 12 residues. Per the germline V gene, CDR1 is SGHKS and CDR2 is YYEKEE (reference sequence). V lost 2 bases and J lost 3, with 6 bases in between. Naive CD8 cells were CD45RO-negative, positively selected for CCR7, excluding terminally differentiated effector memory CD45RA+ cells. All donors were healthy HIV-negative adults lacking recent acute infections or vaccinations. The data derive from a study of shared clonotypes between healthy human individuals. The study, taken as a whole, reports: Across a handful of donors, naive CD4 shared roughly 5%, naive CD8 around 3.8%, memory CD4 2.3%, memory CD8 around 0.36%.

The assay was carried out at the deep level. Repertoires were generated with immunoSEQ multiplex PCR, while TCRdb's copy carries only in-frame clones and drops some. The sample lists over 800,000 clones, 80% to 95% occurring once. The source is a man aged 25 to 40 in good health. Material for sequencing was naive CD8+ T cells sorted from blood. The rearrangement links TRBV5-5 to TRBJ2-7; D gene uncertain. CDR3 DNA sequence: TGTGCCAGCAGCTTTCAGGTCTACGAGCAGTACTTC. Protein: CASSFQVYEQYF.